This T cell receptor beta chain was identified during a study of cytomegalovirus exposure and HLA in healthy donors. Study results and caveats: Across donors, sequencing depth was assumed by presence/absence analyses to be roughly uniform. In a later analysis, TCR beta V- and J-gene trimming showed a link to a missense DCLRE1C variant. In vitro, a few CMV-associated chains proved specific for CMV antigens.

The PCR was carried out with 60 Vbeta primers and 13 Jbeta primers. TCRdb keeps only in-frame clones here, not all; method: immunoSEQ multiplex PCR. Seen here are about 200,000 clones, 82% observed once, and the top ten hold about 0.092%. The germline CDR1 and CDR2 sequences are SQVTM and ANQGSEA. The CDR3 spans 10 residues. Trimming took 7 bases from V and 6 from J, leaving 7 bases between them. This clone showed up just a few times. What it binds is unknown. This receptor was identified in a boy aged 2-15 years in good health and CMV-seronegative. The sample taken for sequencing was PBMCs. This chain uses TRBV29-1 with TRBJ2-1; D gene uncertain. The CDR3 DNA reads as TGCAGCGCAACAGCCAATGAGCAGTTCTTC. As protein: CSATANEQFF.